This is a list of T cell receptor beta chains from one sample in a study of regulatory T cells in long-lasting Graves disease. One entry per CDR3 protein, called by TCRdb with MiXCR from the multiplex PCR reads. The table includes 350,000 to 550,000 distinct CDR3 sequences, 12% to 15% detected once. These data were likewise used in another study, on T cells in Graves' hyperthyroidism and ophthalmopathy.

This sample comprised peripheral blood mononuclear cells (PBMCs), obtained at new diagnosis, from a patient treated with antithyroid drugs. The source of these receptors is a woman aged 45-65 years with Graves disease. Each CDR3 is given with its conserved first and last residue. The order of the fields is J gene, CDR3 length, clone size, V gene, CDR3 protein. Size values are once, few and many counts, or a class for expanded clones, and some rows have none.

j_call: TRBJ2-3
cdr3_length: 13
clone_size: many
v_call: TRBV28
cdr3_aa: CASSLTGSDTQYF

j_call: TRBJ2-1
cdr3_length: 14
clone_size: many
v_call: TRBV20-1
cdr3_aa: CSAPSGRNYNEQFF

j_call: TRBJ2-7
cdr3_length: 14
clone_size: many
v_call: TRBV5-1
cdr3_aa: CASSPRTGEDEQYF

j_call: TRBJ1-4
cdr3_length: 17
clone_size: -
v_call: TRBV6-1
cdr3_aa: CASSEVTRAVTREKLFF

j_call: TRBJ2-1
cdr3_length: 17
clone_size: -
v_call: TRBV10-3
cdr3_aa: CAISVSAGTSGGNEQFF

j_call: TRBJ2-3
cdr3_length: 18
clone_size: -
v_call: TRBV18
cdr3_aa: CASSPRGVAPSFTDTQYF

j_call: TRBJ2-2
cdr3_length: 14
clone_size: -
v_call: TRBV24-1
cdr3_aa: CATREQGNTGELFF

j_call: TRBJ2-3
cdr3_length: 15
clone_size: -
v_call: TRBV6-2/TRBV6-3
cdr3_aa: CASSDAPGLADTQYF

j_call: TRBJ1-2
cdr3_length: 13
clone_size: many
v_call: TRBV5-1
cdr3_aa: CASSVGQGGGYTF

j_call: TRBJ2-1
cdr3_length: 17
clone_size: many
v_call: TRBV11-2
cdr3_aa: CASSALSGTSPTREQFF

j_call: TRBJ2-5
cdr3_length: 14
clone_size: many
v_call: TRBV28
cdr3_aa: CASSPRRFQETQYF

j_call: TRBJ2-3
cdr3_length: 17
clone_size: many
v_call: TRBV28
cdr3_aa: CASSLMLGGPSTDTQYF

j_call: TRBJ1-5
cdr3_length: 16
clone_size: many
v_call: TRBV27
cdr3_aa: CASSPRGVISNQPQHF

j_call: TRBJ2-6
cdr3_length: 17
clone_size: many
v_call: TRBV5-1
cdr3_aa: CASSLVAASSGANVLTF

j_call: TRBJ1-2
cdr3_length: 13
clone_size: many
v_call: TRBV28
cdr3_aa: CASSSGQVYGYTF

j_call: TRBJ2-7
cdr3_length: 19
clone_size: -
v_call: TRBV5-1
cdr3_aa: CASSLEAGRIERLSGEQYF

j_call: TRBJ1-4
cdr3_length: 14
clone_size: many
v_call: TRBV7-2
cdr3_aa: CASSSRSLNEKLFF

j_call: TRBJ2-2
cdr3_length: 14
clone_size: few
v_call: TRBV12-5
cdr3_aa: CASGPDSGTGELFF

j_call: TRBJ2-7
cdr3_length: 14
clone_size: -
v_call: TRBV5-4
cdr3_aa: CASSLVGGQSEQYF

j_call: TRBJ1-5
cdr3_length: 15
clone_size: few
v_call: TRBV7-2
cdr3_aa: CASSPIPGASQPQHF

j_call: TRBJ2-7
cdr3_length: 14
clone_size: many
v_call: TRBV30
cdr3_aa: CACLPGLATYEQYF

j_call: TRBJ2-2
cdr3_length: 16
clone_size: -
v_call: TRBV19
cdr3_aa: CASSIGGSNPTGELFF

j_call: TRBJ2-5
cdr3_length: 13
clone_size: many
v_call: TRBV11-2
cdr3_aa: CASSSQAKETQYF

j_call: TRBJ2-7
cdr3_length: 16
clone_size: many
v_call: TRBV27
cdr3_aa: CASSPSETSGSYEQYF

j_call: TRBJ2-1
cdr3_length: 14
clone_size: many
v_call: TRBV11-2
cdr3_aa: CASSPRDGHNEQFF

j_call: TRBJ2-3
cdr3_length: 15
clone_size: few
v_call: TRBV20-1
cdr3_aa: CSAPPGTSPGDTQYF

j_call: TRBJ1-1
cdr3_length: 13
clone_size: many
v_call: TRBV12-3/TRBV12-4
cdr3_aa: CASSLGQDTEAFF

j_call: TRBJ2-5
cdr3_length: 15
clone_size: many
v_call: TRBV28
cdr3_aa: CASTFGTSGRETQYF

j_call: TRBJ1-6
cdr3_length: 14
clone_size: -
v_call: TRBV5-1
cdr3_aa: CASSIGQVNSPLHF

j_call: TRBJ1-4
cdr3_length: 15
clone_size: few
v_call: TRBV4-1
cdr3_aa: CASSQPGQGHEKLFF

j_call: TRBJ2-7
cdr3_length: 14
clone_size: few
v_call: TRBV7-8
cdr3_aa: CASTWRRSGAGQYF

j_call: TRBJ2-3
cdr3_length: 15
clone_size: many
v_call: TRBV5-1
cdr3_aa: CASSPGTSGADTQYF

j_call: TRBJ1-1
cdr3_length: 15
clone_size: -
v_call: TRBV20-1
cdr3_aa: CSAPRAPDMNTEAFF

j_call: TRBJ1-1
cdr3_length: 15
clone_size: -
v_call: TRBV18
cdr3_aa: CASSPDRGVNTEAFF

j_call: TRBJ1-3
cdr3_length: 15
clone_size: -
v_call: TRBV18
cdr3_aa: CASSFGTDNRNTIYF

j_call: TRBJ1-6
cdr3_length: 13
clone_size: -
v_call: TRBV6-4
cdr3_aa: CASTYGDNSPLHF

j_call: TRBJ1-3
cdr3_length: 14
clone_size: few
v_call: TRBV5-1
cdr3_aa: CASSKTGSGNTIYF

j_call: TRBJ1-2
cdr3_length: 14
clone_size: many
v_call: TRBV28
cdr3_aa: CASSFPGQASRYTF

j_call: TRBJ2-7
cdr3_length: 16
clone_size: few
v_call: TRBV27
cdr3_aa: CASSLSIGRTMYEQYF

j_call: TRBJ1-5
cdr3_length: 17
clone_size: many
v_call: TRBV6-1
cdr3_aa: CASSETPPTYSNQPQHF

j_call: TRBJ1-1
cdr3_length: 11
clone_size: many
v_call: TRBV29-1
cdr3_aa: CSVTKGTEAFF

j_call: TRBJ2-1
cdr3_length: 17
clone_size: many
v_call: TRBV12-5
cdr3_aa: CASGLVPTGGGPHEQFF

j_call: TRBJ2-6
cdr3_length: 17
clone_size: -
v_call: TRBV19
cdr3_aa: CASSAQGIRPGANVLTF

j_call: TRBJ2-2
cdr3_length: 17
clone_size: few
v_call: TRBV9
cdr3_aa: CASSVAYVGGNTGELFF

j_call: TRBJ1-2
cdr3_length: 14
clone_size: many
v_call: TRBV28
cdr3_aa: CASSGDGLNYGYTF

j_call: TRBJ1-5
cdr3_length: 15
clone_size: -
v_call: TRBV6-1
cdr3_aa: CASSEPGSGGQPQHF

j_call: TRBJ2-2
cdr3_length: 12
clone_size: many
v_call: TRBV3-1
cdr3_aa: CASSRRSGELFF